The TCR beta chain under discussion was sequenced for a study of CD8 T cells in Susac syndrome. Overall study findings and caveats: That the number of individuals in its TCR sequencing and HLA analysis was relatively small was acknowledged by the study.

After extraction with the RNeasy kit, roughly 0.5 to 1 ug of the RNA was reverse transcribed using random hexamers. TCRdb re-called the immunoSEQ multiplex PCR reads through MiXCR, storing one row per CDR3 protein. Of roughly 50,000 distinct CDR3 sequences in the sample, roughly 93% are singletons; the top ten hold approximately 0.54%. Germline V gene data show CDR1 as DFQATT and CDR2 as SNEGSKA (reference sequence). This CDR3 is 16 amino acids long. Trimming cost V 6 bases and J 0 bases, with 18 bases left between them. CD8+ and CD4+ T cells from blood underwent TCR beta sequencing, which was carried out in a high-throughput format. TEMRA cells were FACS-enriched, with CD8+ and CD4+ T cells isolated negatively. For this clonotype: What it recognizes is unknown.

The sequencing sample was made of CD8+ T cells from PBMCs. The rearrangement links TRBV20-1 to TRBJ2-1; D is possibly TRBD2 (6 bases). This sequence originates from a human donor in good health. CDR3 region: CSAPGLYSRSYNEQFF. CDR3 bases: TGCAGTGCCCCGGGACTCTACTCCCGCTCCTACAATGAGCAGTTCTTC.